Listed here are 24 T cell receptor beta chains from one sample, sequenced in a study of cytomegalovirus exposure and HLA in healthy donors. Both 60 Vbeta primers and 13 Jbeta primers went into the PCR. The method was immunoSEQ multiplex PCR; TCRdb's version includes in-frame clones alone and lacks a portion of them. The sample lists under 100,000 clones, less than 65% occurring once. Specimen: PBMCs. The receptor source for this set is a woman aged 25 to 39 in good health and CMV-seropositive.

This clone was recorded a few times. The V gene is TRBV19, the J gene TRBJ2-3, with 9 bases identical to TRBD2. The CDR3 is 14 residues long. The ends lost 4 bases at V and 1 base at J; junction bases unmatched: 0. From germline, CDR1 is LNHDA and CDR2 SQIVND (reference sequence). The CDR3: CASSSGGGTDTQYF. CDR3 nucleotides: TGTGCCAGTAGTAGCGGGGGGGGCACAGATACGCAGTATTTT.

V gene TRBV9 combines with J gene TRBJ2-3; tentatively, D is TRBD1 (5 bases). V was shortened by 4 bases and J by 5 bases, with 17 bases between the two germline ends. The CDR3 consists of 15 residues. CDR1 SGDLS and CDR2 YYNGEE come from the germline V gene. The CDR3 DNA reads TGTGCCAGCAGCTCACAGGACGTCTTGATAGATACGCAGTATTTT. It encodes CASSSQDVLIDTQYF.

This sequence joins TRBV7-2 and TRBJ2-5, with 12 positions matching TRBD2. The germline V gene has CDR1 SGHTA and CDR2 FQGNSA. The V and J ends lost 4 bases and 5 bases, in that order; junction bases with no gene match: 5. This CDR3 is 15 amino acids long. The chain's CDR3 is CASSYGTSGSETQYF. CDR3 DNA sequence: TGTGCCAGCAGCTATGGGACTAGCGGGTCCGAGACCCAGTACTTC.

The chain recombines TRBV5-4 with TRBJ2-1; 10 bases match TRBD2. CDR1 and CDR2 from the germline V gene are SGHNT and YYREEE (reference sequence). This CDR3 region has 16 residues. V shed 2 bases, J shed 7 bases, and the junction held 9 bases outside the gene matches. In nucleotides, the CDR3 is TGTGCCAGCAGCTTTTTCGGCGGACTAGCGGAAAATGAGCAGTTCTTC. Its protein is CASSFFGGLAENEQFF.

The CDR3 is CASSLARGGGADTQYF. DNA for the CDR3: TGTGCCAGCAGCTTAGCAAGGGGGGGAGGGGCAGATACGCAGTATTTT. The chain recombines TRBV7-9 with TRBJ2-3; possible D gene TRBD2, 7 bases. The CDR3 runs 16 residues. Trimming took 0 bases from V and 4 from J, leaving 14 bases between them. Germline CDR1 reads SEHNR; CDR2 reads FQNEAQ (reference sequence).

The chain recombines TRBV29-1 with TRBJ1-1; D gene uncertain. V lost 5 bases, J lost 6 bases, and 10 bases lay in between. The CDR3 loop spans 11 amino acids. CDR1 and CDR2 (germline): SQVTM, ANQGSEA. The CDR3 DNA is TGCAGCGTTAGCCTAGGCTCTGAAGCTTTCTTT. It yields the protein CSVSLGSEAFF.

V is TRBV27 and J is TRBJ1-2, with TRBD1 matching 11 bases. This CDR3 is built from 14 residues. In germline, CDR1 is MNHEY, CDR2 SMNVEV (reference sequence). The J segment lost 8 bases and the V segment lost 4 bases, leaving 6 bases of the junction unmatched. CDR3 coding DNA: TGTGCCAGCAGTTCCGGACAGGGGGCGTTGGGCTACACCTTC. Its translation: CASSSGQGALGYTF.

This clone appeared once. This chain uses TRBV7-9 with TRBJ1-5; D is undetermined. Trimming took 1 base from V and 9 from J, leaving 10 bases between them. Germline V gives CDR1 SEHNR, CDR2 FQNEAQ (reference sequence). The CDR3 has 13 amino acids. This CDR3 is CASSLGAFGPQHF. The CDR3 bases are TGTGCCAGCAGCTTAGGGGCTTTCGGGCCCCAGCATTTT.

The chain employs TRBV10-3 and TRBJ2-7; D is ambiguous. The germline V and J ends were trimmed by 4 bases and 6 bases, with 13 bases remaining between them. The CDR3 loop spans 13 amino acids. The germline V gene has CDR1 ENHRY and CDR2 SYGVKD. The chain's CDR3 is CAISGAEKLEQYF. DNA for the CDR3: TGTGCCATCAGTGGGGCAGAAAAACTCGAGCAGTACTTC.

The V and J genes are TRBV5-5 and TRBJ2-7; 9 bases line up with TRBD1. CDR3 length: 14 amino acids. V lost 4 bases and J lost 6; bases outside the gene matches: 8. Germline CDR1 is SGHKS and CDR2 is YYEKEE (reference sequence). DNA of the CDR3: TGTGCCAGCAGCCTAGGGGACAGGGTTTTCGAGCAGTACTTC. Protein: CASSLGDRVFEQYF.

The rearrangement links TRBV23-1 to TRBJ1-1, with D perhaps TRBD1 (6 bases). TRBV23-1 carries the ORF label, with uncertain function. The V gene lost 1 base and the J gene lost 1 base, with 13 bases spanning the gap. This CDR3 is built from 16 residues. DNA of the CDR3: TGCGCCAGCAGTCAATGGTCCGGCAGGGGGAACACTGAAGCTTTCTTT. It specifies CASSQWSGRGNTEAFF.

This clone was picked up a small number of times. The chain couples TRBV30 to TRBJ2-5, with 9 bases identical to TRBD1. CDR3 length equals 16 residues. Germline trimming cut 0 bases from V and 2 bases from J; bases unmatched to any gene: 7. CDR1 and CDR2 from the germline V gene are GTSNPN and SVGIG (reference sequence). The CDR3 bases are TGTGCCTGGAGTGTAGGGCTGGACAGGGGACAAGAGACCCAGTACTTC. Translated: CAWSVGLDRGQETQYF.

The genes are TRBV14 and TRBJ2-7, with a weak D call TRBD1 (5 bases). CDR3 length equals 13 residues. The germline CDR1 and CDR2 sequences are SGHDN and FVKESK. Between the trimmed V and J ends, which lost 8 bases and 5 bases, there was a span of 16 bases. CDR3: CASQHMGHNEQYF. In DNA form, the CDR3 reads TGTGCCAGCCAACATATGGGGCACAACGAGCAGTACTTC.

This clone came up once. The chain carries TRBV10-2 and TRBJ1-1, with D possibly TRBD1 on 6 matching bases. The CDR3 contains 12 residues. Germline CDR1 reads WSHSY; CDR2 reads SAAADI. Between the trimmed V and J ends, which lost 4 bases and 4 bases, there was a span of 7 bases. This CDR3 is CASSGQVTEAFF. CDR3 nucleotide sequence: TGCGCCAGCAGTGGACAGGTCACTGAAGCTTTCTTT.

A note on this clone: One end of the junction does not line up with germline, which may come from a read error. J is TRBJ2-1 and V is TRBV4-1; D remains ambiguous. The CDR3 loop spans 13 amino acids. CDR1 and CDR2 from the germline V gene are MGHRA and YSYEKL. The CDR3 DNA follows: TGCGCCGGCAGCCACCCGAAGCCCTCTGAGCAGTTCTTC. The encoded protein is CAGSHPKPSEQFF.

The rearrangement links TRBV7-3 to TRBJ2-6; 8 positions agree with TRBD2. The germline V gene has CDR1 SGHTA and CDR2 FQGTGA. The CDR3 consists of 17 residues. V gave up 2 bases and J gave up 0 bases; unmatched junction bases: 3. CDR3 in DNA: TGTGCCAGCAGCTTAGTCGGGGGGGTCTCTGGGGCCAACGTCCTGACTTTC. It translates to CASSLVGGVSGANVLTF.

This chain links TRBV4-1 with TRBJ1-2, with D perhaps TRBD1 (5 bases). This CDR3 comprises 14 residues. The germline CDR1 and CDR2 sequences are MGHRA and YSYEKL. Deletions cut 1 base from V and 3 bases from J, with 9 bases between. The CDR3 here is CASSQGGGDYGYTF. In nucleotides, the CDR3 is TGCGCCAGCAGCCAAGGGGGAGGGGACTATGGCTACACCTTC.

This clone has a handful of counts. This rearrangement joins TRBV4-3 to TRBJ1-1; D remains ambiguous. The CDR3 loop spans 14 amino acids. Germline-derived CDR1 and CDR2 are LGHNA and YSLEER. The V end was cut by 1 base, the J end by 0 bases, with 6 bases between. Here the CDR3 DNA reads TGCGCCAGCAGCCAAGTGAGCATGAACACTGAAGCTTTCTTT. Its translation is CASSQVSMNTEAFF.

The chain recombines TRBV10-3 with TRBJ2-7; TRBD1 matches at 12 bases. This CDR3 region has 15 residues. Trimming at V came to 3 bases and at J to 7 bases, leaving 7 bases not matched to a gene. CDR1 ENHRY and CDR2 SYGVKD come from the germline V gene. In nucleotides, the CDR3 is TGTGCCATCAGTGATTGGGACAGGGGGCGTCAAGAGCAGTACTTC. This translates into CAISDWDRGRQEQYF.

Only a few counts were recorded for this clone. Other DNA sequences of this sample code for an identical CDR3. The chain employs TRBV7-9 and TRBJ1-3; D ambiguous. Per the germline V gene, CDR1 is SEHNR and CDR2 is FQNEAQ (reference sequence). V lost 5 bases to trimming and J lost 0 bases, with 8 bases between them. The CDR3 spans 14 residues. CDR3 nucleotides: TGTGCCAGCAGCCGACAAAGCTCTGGAAACACCATATATTTT. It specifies CASSRQSSGNTIYF.

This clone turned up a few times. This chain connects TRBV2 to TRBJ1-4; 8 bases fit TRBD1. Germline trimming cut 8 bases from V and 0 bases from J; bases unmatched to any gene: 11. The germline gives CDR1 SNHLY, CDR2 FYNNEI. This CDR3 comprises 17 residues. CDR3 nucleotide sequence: TGTGCCAGCGCTAGGGACAGGATATACACAACTAATGAAAAACTGTTTTTT. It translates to CASARDRIYTTNEKLFF.

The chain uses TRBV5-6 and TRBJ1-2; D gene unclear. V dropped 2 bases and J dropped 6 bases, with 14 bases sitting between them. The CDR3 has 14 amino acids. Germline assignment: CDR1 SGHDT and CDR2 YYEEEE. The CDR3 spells CASSLFQARDGYTF. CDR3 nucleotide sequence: TGTGCCAGCAGCTTATTTCAGGCCAGAGATGGCTACACCTTC.

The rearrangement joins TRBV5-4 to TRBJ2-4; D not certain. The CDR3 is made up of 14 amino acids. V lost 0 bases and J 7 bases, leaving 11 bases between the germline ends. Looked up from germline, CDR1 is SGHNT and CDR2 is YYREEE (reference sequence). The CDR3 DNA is TGTGCCAGCAGCTTGGGGGCCGCCTCGAACATTCAGTACTTC. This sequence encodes CASSLGAASNIQYF.

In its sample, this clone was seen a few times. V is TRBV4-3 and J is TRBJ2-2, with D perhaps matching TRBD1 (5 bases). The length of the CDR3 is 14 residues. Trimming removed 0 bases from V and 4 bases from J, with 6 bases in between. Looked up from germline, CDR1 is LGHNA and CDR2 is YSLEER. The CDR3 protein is CASSQEQATGELFF. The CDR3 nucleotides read TGCGCCAGCAGCCAAGAACAGGCCACCGGGGAGCTGTTTTTT.